Listed below are T cell receptor beta chains from one sample, sequenced in a study of spatial heterogeneity in lung cancer. TCRdb re-derived calls from the 5' RACE reads in MiXCR, one entry per CDR3 protein. The sample carries just under 95,000 distinct CDR3 sequences, more than 10% recorded once. The sample in question was PBMCs, obtained at surgery. The receptors here all came from a male donor with early-stage non-small cell lung cancer. CDR3s include the opening cysteine and the closing phenylalanine or tryptophan. Fields, in order: D gene, V gene, clone size, J gene, CDR3 protein, CDR3 DNA. The D gene is left open where the match is weak. Size values are once, few and many counts, or a class for expanded clones, and some rows have none.

>TRBD1|TRBV7-6|NA|TRBJ1-1
CASSLGAGGTEAFF
TGTGCCAGCAGCTTAGGGGCAGGGGGCACTGAAGCTTTCTTT
>TRBD1|TRBV25-1|NA|TRBJ1-6
CASSQTGTGNVPLHF
TGTGCCAGCAGTCAGACCGGGACAGGGAATGTGCCCCTCCACTTT
>NA|TRBV7-2|NA|TRBJ2-1
CASSLASTRVLSYNEQFF
TGTGCCAGCAGCCTAGCGTCGACTAGAGTCTTGTCCTACAATGAGCAGTTCTTC
>TRBD1|TRBV2|many|TRBJ2-2
CAIKTGAYTGELFF
TGTGCCATCAAAACAGGGGCCTACACCGGGGAGCTGTTTTTT
>NA|TRBV7-9|NA|TRBJ2-3
CASSLPVGTDTQYF
TGTGCCAGCAGCTTACCGGTGGGCACAGATACGCAGTATTTT
>NA|TRBV28|few|TRBJ2-3
CASSFHMSTDTQYF
TGTGCCAGCAGTTTTCATATGAGCACAGATACGCAGTATTTT
>NA|TRBV4-2|few|TRBJ1-5
CASSQDLPGRNQPQHF
TGTGCCAGCAGCCAAGATTTACCGGGACGCAATCAGCCCCAGCATTTT
>TRBD2|TRBV28|NA|TRBJ2-3
CASSFKRLWGGTQYF
TGTGCCAGCAGTTTTAAGCGCTTGTGGGGGGGTACGCAGTATTTT
>NA|TRBV28|many|TRBJ1-2
CASSPGGRGSGYTF
TGTGCCAGCAGCCCCGGGGGCAGGGGATCTGGCTACACCTTC
>NA|TRBV7-6|few|TRBJ2-7
CASSPVAGSSYEQYF
TGTGCCAGCAGCCCCGTAGCCGGAAGCTCCTACGAGCAGTACTTC
>TRBD2|TRBV7-9|NA|TRBJ2-7
CASSLELAGVHEQYF
TGTGCCAGCAGCTTAGAGCTAGCGGGAGTACACGAGCAGTACTTC
>TRBD2|TRBV4-2|many|TRBJ2-1
CASSPRGLASGRDDEQFF
TGTGCCAGCAGCCCCCGGGGACTAGCTTCGGGGCGGGACGATGAGCAGTTCTTC
>NA|TRBV7-3|NA|TRBJ2-1
CASSLLGLYNEQFF
TGTGCCAGCAGCTTACTCGGACTGTACAATGAGCAGTTCTTC
>NA|TRBV12-3/TRBV12-4|few|TRBJ2-7
CASSLALGQLGDEQYF
TGTGCCAGCAGTTTAGCCCTTGGACAATTGGGCGACGAGCAGTACTTC